This entry features one T cell receptor (beta chain) sequence. Its antigen remains unidentified. Per germline, CDR1 LNHNV and CDR2 YYDKDF (reference sequence). CDR3 length equals 13 residues. Deletions cut 5 bases from V and 4 bases from J, with 8 bases between. The assay that was used to sequence DNA from cultured CD4+ T cells was the Oncomine TCR Beta short-read assay. Once CD4+ T cells had been cultured, genomic DNA was extracted from them. TCRdb fed the PCR reads into MiXCR, producing one record per CDR3 protein. The data contain approximately 9,500 distinct CDR3 sequences, approximately 44% of them singletons. These data originate in a study of vaccination and CD4 T cells after COVID-19. Study-wide background: Convalescent participants consisted of six males and four females, two being Hispanic. Cellular stimulation was performed using overlapping spike peptides derived from SARS-CoV-2, HCoV-NL63, HCoV-OC43 and HCoV-229E. Study findings and constraints: Apart from involving relatively few convalescent patients, the work omitted early post-infection timepoints.

The treatment here: approximately nine-day PBMC culture with coronavirus spike peptide pools or control peptides (ViraFEST assay). CD4+ T cells of the unexposed donor were collected before the COVID-19 pandemic (2011-2018). The receptor's source is a human donor in good health. The chain recombines TRBV15 with TRBJ2-2, with no clear D. Sequencing used CD4+ T cells from blood, cultured in vitro. CDR3 region: CATSSLGTGELFF. CDR3 DNA: TGTGCCACCAGCTCCCTCGGCACCGGGGAGCTGTTTTTT.